This TCR beta chain was sequenced in a study of shared T cell receptors in the human thymus. This CDR3 contains 13 residues. Germline values: CDR1 SGHVS, CDR2 FQNEAQ. V was shortened by 7 bases and J by 2 bases, with 11 bases between the two germline ends. Method: immunoSEQ multiplex PCR; TCRdb's copy keeps in-frame clones and lacks some. The data contain 700,000 to 750,000 clones, 80% to 90% of them singletons. The same sample was also studied in work on human thymus T cells. This second study notes: Thymus pieces cut out during corrective heart surgery were the tissue that was used. Reports from related research described highly overlapping thymic repertoires among unrelated individuals.

The material sequenced was thymocytes. This chain uses TRBV7-8 with TRBJ1-1; D remains unclear. This clonotype was obtained from a girl under three years old with a congenital heart defect. For the CDR3, the DNA is TGTGCCAGCAAGGAGATTCCTAACACTGAAGCTTTCTTT. As protein: CASKEIPNTEAFF.